The clone carrying this T cell receptor beta chain has ten or more counts. As to time point: blood at routine non-recurrence follow-up after resection. TCRdb fed the 5' RACE reads into MiXCR, producing one record per CDR3 protein. The sample consists of about 9,200 distinct CDR3 sequences, 20% to 25% of them appearing once. These data belong to a study of spatial heterogeneity in lung cancer. CDR1 is SGHNT and CDR2 is YENEEA in the germline V gene. V was clipped by 1 base and J by 2 bases; unmatched bases: 1. This CDR3 is 15 amino acids long. The specimen comprised PBMCs, sampled at follow-up. This clonotype was sampled from a male donor with early-stage non-small cell lung cancer. The chain combines TRBV11-3 with TRBJ2-1; 8 bases line up with TRBD2. The CDR3: CASSLAGGPYNEQFF. The CDR3 region has the DNA TGTGCCAGCAGCTTAGCGGGAGGGCCCTACAATGAGCAGTTCTTC.